This passage covers 27 T cell receptor beta chains from one sample sequenced in a study of T cells in Graves' hyperthyroidism and ophthalmopathy. Amplification of TCR beta CDR3 regions used RNA as the template. In the first-round RT-PCR of the TCR CDR3, the HTBI primer set was used. TCRdb recomputed calls from the multiplex PCR reads with MiXCR, one row per CDR3 protein. Here the sample spans about 770,000 distinct CDR3 sequences, about 17% being singletons. The specimen sequenced was blood. The receptors were gathered from a woman in her forties or fifties with Graves' hyperthyroidism that later progressed to Graves' ophthalmopathy.

The V call is TRBV20-1, the J call TRBJ2-3, with 7 bases lining up with TRBD1. The germline V gene encodes CDR1 DFQATT and CDR2 SNEGSKA (reference sequence). This CDR3 contains 14 residues. The trim removed 3 bases at V and 2 bases at J, leaving 5 bases unmatched. The CDR3 sequence is CSARGDRHTDTQYF. For the CDR3, the DNA is TGCAGTGCTAGGGGGGACAGACACACAGATACGCAGTATTTT.

A few counts support this clonotype. This chain joins TRBV12-3 or TRBV12-4 and TRBJ1-5; D gene unclear. The V end lost 8 bases, the J end lost 7 bases, and 18 bases lay between the germline ends. This CDR3 has 14 residues. Here the CDR3 DNA reads TGTGCCAGCTCTAAGGCCTTCGTCGGACAGCCCCAGCATTTT. This gives the protein CASSKAFVGQPQHF.

This clonotype was observed at least ten times. The chain employs TRBV18 and TRBJ1-1, with a tentative D call TRBD1 (6 bases). The length of the CDR3 is 15 residues. Trimming took 8 bases from V and 0 from J, leaving 16 bases between them. CDR1 is KGHSH and CDR2 is LQKENI in the germline V gene. In DNA form, the CDR3 reads TGTGCCAGCAGTCCGGGACAACTAATGAACACTGAAGCTTTCTTT. Protein: CASSPGQLMNTEAFF. Combining the CDR3 with reference TRBV18 and TRBJ1-1 gives the whole variable domain NAGVMQNPRHLVRRRGQEARLRCSPMKGHSHVYWYRQLPEEGLKFMVYLQKENIIDESGMPKERFSAEFPKEGPSILRIQQVVRGDSAAYFCASSPGQLMNTEAFFGQGTRLTVV.

This clonotype has a handful of counts. J is TRBJ2-1 and V is TRBV3-1, with 12 positions matching TRBD2. This CDR3 spans 20 amino acids. V lost 6 bases and J lost 0; bases outside the gene matches: 15. Germline CDR1 is LGHDT and CDR2 is YNNKEL (reference sequence). The CDR3 DNA is TGTGCCAGCAGTTTCCGAATCGGACTAGCGGGGAGGGGCTCCTACAATGAGCAGTTCTTC. It specifies CASSFRIGLAGRGSYNEQFF.

The table lists this clonotype with many counts. The chain is built from TRBV30 and TRBJ1-5; D might be TRBD1 (5 bases). This CDR3 is built from 13 residues. Germline values: CDR1 GTSNPN, CDR2 SVGIG (reference sequence). V was shortened by 2 bases and J by 7 bases, with 12 bases between the two germline ends. The CDR3 nucleotides are TGTGCCTGGAGTACGAACGGGGACCAGCCCCAGCATTTT. This gives the protein CAWSTNGDQPQHF.

The chain couples TRBV7-9 to TRBJ2-1, with D hard to call. With 1 base removed from V and 10 bases from J, the gap between germline ends came to 8 bases. Germline CDR1 is SEHNR and CDR2 is FQNEAQ (reference sequence). This CDR3 is built from 12 residues. The CDR3 DNA reads as TGTGCCAGCAGCTTAGATGAATGGGAGCAGTTCTTC. It codes for CASSLDEWEQFF.

This clonotype has just a few counts. Sequence at one end of the junction differs from germline and may be a read error. The chain carries TRBV12-3 or TRBV12-4 and TRBJ1-3; 7 bases are a match to TRBD1. The CDR3 length is 16 residues. The CDR3 bases are TGTGCCAGCAGTTACCAGCACCGGGACAGAGGAAGCACCATATATTTT. Translating gives CASSYQHRDRGSTIYF.

This clonotype was observed at least ten times. The rearrangement uses TRBV3-1 and TRBJ2-1; D is perhaps TRBD1 or TRBD2 (5 bases each). Germline lookup yields CDR1 LGHDT and CDR2 YNNKEL (reference sequence). With 0 bases removed from V and 4 bases from J, the gap between germline ends came to 13 bases. The CDR3 contains 16 residues. CDR3 residues: CASSQDLGPLYNEQFF. The CDR3 DNA sequence: TGTGCCAGCAGCCAAGACTTGGGACCTTTGTACAATGAGCAGTTCTTC.

This clonotype was detected many times. The chain couples TRBV20-1 to TRBJ1-5, with 9 nucleotides matching TRBD1. J lost 10 bases, V lost 6 bases, and 13 bases had no gene match. This CDR3 is 14 amino acids long. The germline V gene has CDR1 DFQATT and CDR2 SNEGSKA (reference sequence). In DNA form, the CDR3 reads TGCAGTGCCTTCCGGGACAGGGTCCCAGGACCCCAGCATTTT. Encoded protein: CSAFRDRVPGPQHF.

This clonotype was recorded at least ten times. The rearrangement uses TRBV4-1 and TRBJ1-1; the match to TRBD1 covers 7 bases. Unmatched junction bases numbered 8, after V lost 5 bases and J lost 5 bases. CDR1 is MGHRA and CDR2 is YSYEKL in the germline V gene. The CDR3 has 14 residues. The CDR3 sequence is CASSTGQVGTEAFF. In DNA, the CDR3 is TGCGCCAGCAGCACTGGACAGGTCGGGACTGAAGCTTTCTTT.

This chain connects TRBV3-1 to TRBJ2-1, with 8 bases fitting TRBD2. This CDR3 contains 19 residues. From germline, CDR1 is LGHDT and CDR2 YNNKEL (reference sequence). V lost 1 base to trimming and J lost 0 bases; unmatched junction nucleotides: 11. The CDR3 loop is CASSQGYRRGELSYNEQFF. The CDR3 nucleotides read TGTGCCAGCAGCCAAGGTTACAGGCGGGGGGAACTCTCCTACAATGAGCAGTTCTTC.

The table lists this clonotype with a few counts. The rearrangement links TRBV20-1 to TRBJ2-5, with 9 bases fitting TRBD1. V shed 4 bases and J 3 bases; nucleotides not matched to a gene: 6. Germline V gives CDR1 DFQATT, CDR2 SNEGSKA (reference sequence). There are 14 residues in the CDR3. This chain's CDR3 is CSANDRGVKETQYF. In DNA, the CDR3 is TGCAGTGCTAATGACAGGGGGGTAAAAGAGACCCAGTACTTC.

The rearrangement links TRBV27 to TRBJ2-1; D may be TRBD1 (6 bases). V was pared by 6 bases and J by 4 bases, with 16 bases between. CDR3 length: 15 amino acids. CDR1 and CDR2 (germline): MNHEY, SMNVEV (reference sequence). Here the CDR3 DNA reads TGTGCCAGCAGGCAAGGACAGAGACGATACAATGAGCAGTTCTTC. Amino acid sequence: CASRQGQRRYNEQFF.

This clonotype has at least ten counts. V usage is TRBV30 and J usage is TRBJ1-2; the D is unclear. Trimming left V 4 bases short and J 3 bases short, with 9 bases between. Germline CDR1 and CDR2: GTSNPN and SVGIG (reference sequence). The CDR3 sequence is 12 residues long. The DNA of the CDR3 is TGTGCCTGGAATGGGGAGGACTATGGCTACACCTTC. Residues: CAWNGEDYGYTF.

The V gene is TRBV6-6, the J gene TRBJ2-5; 9 positions match TRBD2. Unmatched junction bases numbered 6, after V lost 0 bases and J lost 1 base. The CDR3 has 17 residues. Germline loops: CDR1 MNHNY, CDR2 SVGAGI (reference sequence). CDR3 loop: CASSYSHRRGGQETQYF. CDR3 nucleotide sequence: TGTGCCAGCAGTTACTCACATCGGCGGGGGGGCCAAGAGACCCAGTACTTC.

As to this clonotype: This clone may be a read error of a much larger clone one base away. The conserved closing phenylalanine or tryptophan is absent in this CDR3, likely reflecting a read error. J is TRBJ1-3 and V is TRBV27; no definite D call. The CDR3 sequence is 16 residues long. Germline assignment: CDR1 MNHEY and CDR2 SMNVEV (reference sequence). V lost 6 bases and J lost 2, with 17 bases in between. The CDR3 sequence is CASSFSLGAAGNTIYS. The DNA for the CDR3 is TGTGCCAGCAGCTTCTCGTTGGGCGCTGCTGGAAACACCATATATTCT.

Ten or more counts support this clonotype. The rearrangement links TRBV5-1 to TRBJ1-1, with D unresolved. CDR1 SGHRS and CDR2 YFSETQ come from the germline V gene. The CDR3 spans 13 residues. The germline V and J ends were trimmed by 0 bases and 4 bases, with 7 bases remaining between them. The CDR3 loop reads CASSLAAATEAFF. As DNA, the CDR3 is TGCGCCAGCAGCTTGGCGGCGGCCACTGAAGCTTTCTTT.

The sample holds a few counts of this clonotype. This chain links TRBV7-3 with TRBJ2-1; tentative D call: TRBD2 (7 bases). The germline gives CDR1 SGHTA, CDR2 FQGTGA. Trimming pared 5 bases from V and 7 bases from J, leaving 24 bases between. This CDR3 has 17 amino acids. Here the CDR3 DNA reads TGTGCCAGCAGCCGGGGGCTTGGAGGGGGGGCTGGGAATGAGCAGTTCTTC. It is translated as CASSRGLGGGAGNEQFF.

The chain uses TRBV5-6 and TRBJ2-3; D assignment may be TRBD1 or TRBD2 (5 bases each). Germline V gene sequence: CDR1 SGHDT, CDR2 YYEEEE. The CDR3 covers 13 residues. V lost 7 bases and J 5 bases, leaving 14 bases between the germline ends. As DNA, the CDR3 is TGTGCCAGCGCTCCCGTGGGGGAAGATACGCAGTATTTT. Residues: CASAPVGEDTQYF.

This clonotype was counted between two and nine times. The chain links TRBV7-9 to TRBJ2-7, with D uncertain. Germline-derived CDR1 and CDR2 are SEHNR and FQNEAQ (reference sequence). This CDR3 is 15 amino acids long. The V end lost 3 bases, the J end lost 0 bases, and 12 bases lay between the germline ends. CDR3 amino acids: CASSFNQRSSYEQYF. DNA of the CDR3: TGTGCCAGCAGCTTCAACCAGAGGAGCTCCTACGAGCAGTACTTC.

This clonotype was recorded a few times. The chain employs TRBV27 and TRBJ1-5; TRBD1 agrees at 10 bases. CDR1 and CDR2 from the germline V gene are MNHEY and SMNVEV (reference sequence). V gave up 10 bases and J gave up 4 bases; unmatched junction bases: 7. The CDR3 is made up of 14 amino acids. This CDR3 reads CAITPGQGNQPQHF. The CDR3 region has the DNA TGTGCCATTACCCCGGGACAGGGGAATCAGCCCCAGCATTTT.

In its sample, this clonotype was seen a few times. The V call is TRBV4-2, the J call TRBJ1-5; weak D call: TRBD1 (5 bases). The germline V gene has CDR1 LGHNA and CDR2 YNFKEQ. V lost 1 base and J 8 bases, leaving 12 bases between the germline ends. The CDR3 has 14 residues. The CDR3 sequence is CASSQAGGGEPQHF. CDR3 nucleotides: TGTGCCAGCAGCCAAGCTGGCGGGGGGGAGCCCCAGCATTTT.

Many counts were recorded for this clonotype. CDR3 nucleotides: TGTGCCAGCAGCTTCGGGACAGGGTACAGCACAGATACGCAGTATTTT. Protein sequence: CASSFGTGYSTDTQYF. The chain recombines TRBV7-6 with TRBJ2-3, with 9 positions matching TRBD1. The CDR3 covers 16 residues. Unmatched junction bases numbered 4, after V lost 3 bases and J lost 0 bases. Germline CDR1 reads SGHVS; CDR2 reads FNYEAQ.

J is TRBJ1-1 and V is TRBV6-1, with D possibly TRBD1 on 6 matching bases. Germline CDR1 is MNHNS and CDR2 is SASEGT. The CDR3 is made up of 16 amino acids. Trimming pared 7 bases from V and 1 base from J, leaving 19 bases between. For the CDR3, the DNA is TGTGCCAGCAAGACAACAGGGAGGAGTAAGAACACTGAAGCTTTCTTT. It yields the protein CASKTTGRSKNTEAFF.

Concerning this clonotype: A read error may be the cause here, since a much bigger clone is one base away. The rearrangement joins TRBV5-1 to TRBJ2-1, with 13 bases lining up with TRBD2. The germline gives CDR1 SGHRS, CDR2 YFSETQ. The CDR3 contains 15 residues. The V gene end was trimmed by 4 bases and the J gene end by 5 bases; junction bases not matched to a gene: 3. The DNA for the CDR3 is TGCGCCAGCAGCATGACTAGCGGGGGGAACAATGAGCAGTTCTTC. This encodes CASSMTSGGNNEQFF.

This clonotype showed up many times. V is TRBV3-1 and J is TRBJ2-7, with 8 bases fitting TRBD1. Germline V CDR1 and CDR2: LGHDT, YNNKEL (reference sequence). V shed 1 base, J shed 4 bases, and the junction held 9 bases outside the gene matches. The CDR3 runs 16 residues. The CDR3 DNA reads as TGTGCCAGCAGCCAAGGGGCAGGGGGCGAGTCGTACGAGCAGTACTTC. The encoded protein is CASSQGAGGESYEQYF.

Comments on this clonotype: A single base separates this from a much larger clone, so it may be a read error. CDR3 sequence: CASSEEGEETQYF. In nucleotides, the CDR3 is TGTGCCAGCAGTGAAGAGGGGGAAGAGACCCAGTACTTC. The chain carries TRBV25-1 and TRBJ2-5, with D possibly TRBD1 on 6 matching bases. The CDR3 extends over 13 amino acids. Germline CDR1 reads MGHDK; CDR2 reads SYGVNS. Trimming left V 2 bases short and J 3 bases short, with 7 bases between.